A single sample is the source of the 17 T cell receptor beta chains below, sequenced in a study of tumor-infiltrating lymphocytes in localized non-small cell lung cancer. Libraries were prepared by immunoSEQ multiplex PCR; TCRdb keeps only in-frame clonotypes and omits some of them. The sample lists roughly 11,000 clones; roughly 84% were seen once. The sequenced material came from lung tumor tissue. Source of these receptors: a human donor with non-small cell lung cancer.

As for this clone: At the DNA level, this CDR3 is encoded by other sequences in the same sample as well. V is TRBV5-1 and J is TRBJ2-2, with D unclear. Trimming removed 2 bases from V and 2 bases from J, with 1 base in between. Germline lookup yields CDR1 SGHRS and CDR2 YFSETQ. The CDR3 is 12 residues long. CDR3 loop: CASSFNTGELFF. As DNA, the CDR3 is TGCGCCAGCAGCTTTAACACCGGGGAGCTGTTTTTT.

The CDR3 DNA follows: TGTGCCAGTAGTGAAGGGACAGGGAGCACCGGGGAGCTGTTTTTT. Its protein is CASSEGTGSTGELFF. This chain uses TRBV19 with TRBJ2-2, with 9 nucleotides matching TRBD1. Germline loops: CDR1 LNHDA, CDR2 SQIVND (reference sequence). The CDR3 sequence is 15 residues long. Unmatched junction bases numbered 5, after V lost 5 bases and J lost 4 bases.

The rearrangement joins TRBV7-2 to TRBJ2-1; perhaps D is TRBD1 or TRBD2 (5 bases each). The CDR3 runs 16 residues. Trimming pared 1 base from V and 6 bases from J, leaving 16 bases between. From germline, CDR1 is SGHTA and CDR2 FQGNSA. This CDR3 is CASSLDVGLGGNEQFF. The CDR3 DNA sequence: TGTGCCAGCAGCTTAGACGTGGGGCTTGGGGGCAATGAGCAGTTCTTC.

This clone was seen a few times. The chain joins TRBV9 to TRBJ2-2, with D perhaps TRBD2 (6 bases). The CDR3 is made up of 16 amino acids. V lost 7 bases and J lost 7, with 23 bases in between. Germline V gene sequence: CDR1 SGDLS, CDR2 YYNGEE. CDR3 protein: CASGAGLAGPDGELFF. In DNA form, the CDR3 reads TGTGCCAGCGGGGCGGGGCTAGCAGGGCCGGACGGGGAGCTGTTTTTT.

The rearrangement uses TRBV19 and TRBJ1-1; 7 nucleotides agree with TRBD1. The germline V gene encodes CDR1 LNHDA and CDR2 SQIVND (reference sequence). The CDR3 consists of 13 residues. V was pared by 5 bases and J by 6 bases, with 6 bases of the junction left unmatched. CDR3 protein: CASSSRQGAEAFF. The CDR3 DNA is TGTGCCAGTAGTTCCAGACAGGGCGCTGAAGCTTTCTTT.

The rearrangement uses TRBV6-1 and TRBJ1-1; D is undetermined. Germline-derived CDR1 and CDR2 are MNHNS and SASEGT. Trimming left V 3 bases short and J 4 bases short, with 15 bases between. This CDR3 region has 15 residues. CDR3 nucleotides: TGTGCCAGCAGTGAGTCTCGAGTTGGAGTCACTGAAGCTTTCTTT. It is translated as CASSESRVGVTEAFF.

The chain uses TRBV7-9 and TRBJ2-3; 7 nucleotides line up with TRBD2. V gave up 1 base and J gave up 2 bases; unmatched junction bases: 6. Germline CDR1 reads SEHNR; CDR2 reads FQNEAQ (reference sequence). The CDR3 length is 16 residues. The DNA of the CDR3 is TGTGCCAGCAGCTTAGGGCGGGAGTCCACCACAGATACGCAGTATTTT. Translating gives CASSLGRESTTDTQYF. The variable domain in full, with the rest retrieved from reference TRBV7-9 and TRBJ2-3, is DTGVSQNPRHKITKRGQNVTFRCDPISEHNRLYWYRQTLGQGPEFLTYFQNEAQLEKSRLLSDRFSAERPKGSFSTLEIQRTEQGDSAMYLCASSLGRESTTDTQYFGPGTRLTVL.

The gene calls are TRBV7-2 and TRBJ1-4; TRBD1 aligns across 7 bases. The germline gives CDR1 SGHTA, CDR2 FQGNSA. The CDR3 is 15 residues long. Trimming removed 5 bases from V and 5 bases from J; junction bases left unmatched: 8. CDR3 coding DNA: TGTGCCAGCAGCGACCCGACAGGGTCCAATGAAAAACTGTTTTTT. It specifies CASSDPTGSNEKLFF.

The chain carries TRBV2 and TRBJ1-1; D is possibly TRBD1 (6 bases). Trimming removed 1 base at V and 6 bases at J, with 15 bases between. Germline CDR1 reads SNHLY; CDR2 reads FYNNEI. This CDR3 has 15 amino acids. CDR3 sequence: CASSEVGGRSAEAFF. CDR3 sequence (DNA): TGTGCCAGCAGTGAAGTAGGGGGGAGGTCGGCTGAAGCTTTCTTT.

The chain joins TRBV18 to TRBJ1-4; no definite D call. The V end was cut by 2 bases, the J end by 3 bases, with 1 base between. CDR1 and CDR2 from the germline V gene are KGHSH and LQKENI. The CDR3 runs to 12 residues. The CDR3 DNA reads TGTGCCAGCTCACCATCTAATGAAAAACTGTTTTTT. It codes for CASSPSNEKLFF.

The chain links TRBV4-1 to TRBJ2-7; the D call may be TRBD1 or TRBD2 (7 bases each). V lost 3 bases to trimming and J lost 1 base, with 19 bases between them. Germline assignment: CDR1 MGHRA and CDR2 YSYEKL. This CDR3 comprises 17 residues. Written as DNA, the CDR3 is TGCGCCAGCAGCCAGGGAACAGGGGCAGCGGGATCCTACGAGCAGTACTTC. It is translated as CASSQGTGAAGSYEQYF.

This clone was found a few times. This rearrangement joins TRBV6-6 to TRBJ2-1, with D uncertain. This CDR3 has 13 residues. V lost 4 bases and J 14 bases, leaving 18 bases between the germline ends. Germline CDR1 MNHNY, CDR2 SVGAGI (reference sequence). The DNA for the CDR3 is TGTGCCAGCAGTTCGTTAGGGCCGTACTCGGAGTTCTTC. Translated: CASSSLGPYSEFF.

This chain connects TRBV11-2 to TRBJ2-3; either TRBD1 or TRBD2 may fit D (5 bases each). Trimming took off 5 bases at V and 0 bases at J, with 15 bases between the two ends. CDR1 and CDR2 (germline): SGHAT, FQNNGV. CDR3 length equals 16 residues. The CDR3 protein is CASSLRGHASTDTQYF. The CDR3 DNA is TGTGCCAGCAGCCTCCGGGGCCACGCTAGCACAGATACGCAGTATTTT.

This clone was recorded a few times. This chain links TRBV30 with TRBJ1-1; D ambiguous. The V end lost 1 base, the J end lost 11 bases, and 5 bases lay between the germline ends. CDR1 and CDR2 (germline): GTSNPN, SVGIG (reference sequence). The length of the CDR3 is 9 residues. The CDR3 DNA reads TGTGCCTGGAGTGATGTGGCTTTCTTT. This codes for CAWSDVAFF.

The chain recombines TRBV5-6 with TRBJ1-1, with D uncertain. The V and J ends lost 5 bases and 2 bases respectively, with 7 bases between them. The CDR3 runs 12 residues. Germline V lookup: CDR1 SGHDT, CDR2 YYEEEE. This chain's CDR3 is CASREGNTEAFF. CDR3 DNA sequence: TGTGCCAGCAGAGAGGGAAACACTGAAGCTTTCTTT.

This chain joins TRBV11-2 and TRBJ2-1; TRBD2 agrees at 9 bases. The CDR3 loop spans 14 amino acids. Per germline, CDR1 SGHAT and CDR2 FQNNGV. Trimming removed 7 bases from V and 9 bases from J; junction bases left unmatched: 10. The CDR3 sequence is CASTTTSGKSEQFF. DNA for the CDR3: TGTGCCAGCACCACGACTAGCGGCAAAAGTGAGCAGTTCTTC.

Notes on this clone: Other DNA sequences in this sample translate to the same CDR3. J is TRBJ1-1 and V is TRBV7-3; D possibly corresponds to TRBD1 (5 bases). The germline V and J ends were trimmed by 2 bases and 5 bases, with 9 bases remaining between them. Germline V gene sequence: CDR1 SGHTA, CDR2 FQGTGA. The CDR3 has 13 amino acids. CDR3 amino acids: CASSLSGGTEAFF. The DNA for the CDR3 is TGTGCCAGCAGCTTATCGGGGGGTACTGAAGCTTTCTTT.